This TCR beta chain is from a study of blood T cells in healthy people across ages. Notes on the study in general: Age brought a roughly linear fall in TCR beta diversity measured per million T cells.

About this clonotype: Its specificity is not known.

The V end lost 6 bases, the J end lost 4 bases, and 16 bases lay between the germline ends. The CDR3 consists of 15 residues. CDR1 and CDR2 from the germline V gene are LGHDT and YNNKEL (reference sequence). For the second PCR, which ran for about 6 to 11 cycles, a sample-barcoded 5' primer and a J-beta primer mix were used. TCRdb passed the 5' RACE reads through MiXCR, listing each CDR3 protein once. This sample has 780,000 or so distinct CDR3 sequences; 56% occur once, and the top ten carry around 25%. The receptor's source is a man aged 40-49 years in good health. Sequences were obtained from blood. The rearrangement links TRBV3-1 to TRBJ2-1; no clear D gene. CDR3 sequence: CASRAPGSIYNEQFF. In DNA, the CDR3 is TGTGCCAGCAGGGCCCCAGGTAGCATTTACAATGAGCAGTTCTTC.